A single sample gave rise to the 23 T cell receptor beta chains below, sequenced in a study of T cells in Graves' hyperthyroidism and ophthalmopathy. Amplified regions were TCR beta CDR3 sequences from RNA transcripts. The HTBI primer set was used in a first-round RT-PCR of the TCR CDR3. From the multiplex PCR reads, TCRdb called clonotypes with MiXCR, one entry per CDR3 protein. The table has around 520,000 distinct CDR3 sequences, approximately 14% seen once. Input material: blood. These receptors all come from a woman aged 40 to 50 with Graves' hyperthyroidism.

This clonotype was seen many times. The chain couples TRBV12-3 or TRBV12-4 to TRBJ1-2, with D possibly matching TRBD1 (6 bases). V was cut by 4 bases and J by 5 bases, with 11 bases left in between. The CDR3 contains 13 residues. CDR3 residues: CASSSIQGYGYTF. The CDR3 nucleotides read TGTGCCAGCAGTTCGATTCAGGGGTATGGCTACACCTTC.

This clonotype was observed at least ten times. The chain links TRBV4-1 to TRBJ2-1; 13 positions match TRBD2. CDR1 is MGHRA, CDR2 YSYEKL, per germline. With 0 bases clipped from V and 7 bases from J, the junction kept 3 bases outside the gene matches. CDR3 length: 16 residues. The CDR3 DNA is TGCGCCAGCAGCCAAGAAGGACTAGCGGGAGTTAATGAGCAGTTCTTC. As protein: CASSQEGLAGVNEQFF.

There are many counts of this clonotype. This rearrangement joins TRBV29-1 to TRBJ1-3; 10 bases line up with TRBD1. There are 14 residues in the CDR3. V lost 6 bases and J lost 7; bases outside the gene matches: 9. Germline CDR1 and CDR2: SQVTM and ANQGSEA. CDR3 nucleotide sequence: TGCAGCGTCGGGACAGGGGCACTCGGGAACACCATATATTTT. Encoded protein: CSVGTGALGNTIYF.

This clonotype was counted ten times or more. J is TRBJ2-3 and V is TRBV30; 9 bases agree with TRBD1. CDR1 is GTSNPN, CDR2 SVGIG, per germline (reference sequence). After removal of 6 bases from V and 0 bases from J, the junction contained 4 bases not matched to a gene. The CDR3 covers 14 residues. CDR3 bases: TGTGCCTGTCACAGGGGGCAGAGCACAGATACGCAGTATTTT. Protein product: CACHRGQSTDTQYF.

This clonotype occurred a few times. The J gene is TRBJ1-1, the V gene TRBV27, with D possibly TRBD1 on 5 matching bases. The CDR3 consists of 12 residues. Looked up from germline, CDR1 is MNHEY and CDR2 is SMNVEV (reference sequence). The germline V and J ends were trimmed by 6 bases and 7 bases, with 12 bases remaining between them. The chain's CDR3 is CASSPGRGEAFF. The DNA for the CDR3 is TGTGCCAGCAGCCCCGGGAGGGGTGAAGCTTTCTTT.

This clonotype has ten or more counts. V is TRBV6-1 and J is TRBJ1-5; the D gene is possibly TRBD1 (5 bases). The germline CDR1 and CDR2 sequences are MNHNS and SASEGT. CDR3 size: 15 residues. The V gene lost 4 bases and the J gene lost 2 bases, with 12 bases spanning the gap. CDR3 in amino acids: CASSVQGIGNQPQHF. For the CDR3, the DNA is TGTGCCAGCAGTGTCCAGGGCATTGGCAATCAGCCCCAGCATTTT.

Regarding this clonotype: One end of the junction does not line up with germline, which may come from a read error. V gene TRBV6-1 combines with J gene TRBJ1-2; D possibly corresponds to TRBD1 (6 bases). CDR3 size: 13 residues. The germline gives CDR1 MNHNS, CDR2 SASEGT. CDR3 protein: CASSPGVDYGYAF. The CDR3 DNA reads TGTGCCAGCAGTCCAGGGGTGGACTATGGCTACGCCTTC.

In its sample, this clonotype was seen many times. This rearrangement joins TRBV5-1 to TRBJ1-1; 7 nucleotides line up with TRBD1. V trimming: 4 bases; J trimming: 0 bases; junction bases outside the gene matches: 12. This CDR3 comprises 17 residues. Germline V gene sequence: CDR1 SGHRS, CDR2 YFSETQ. In nucleotides, the CDR3 is TGCGCCAGCAGCCGACCGACAGGGCGTCTTATGAACACTGAAGCTTTCTTT. Its translation is CASSRPTGRLMNTEAFF.

This clonotype was observed at least ten times. The chain combines TRBV28 with TRBJ1-1; unclear D gene. Trimming took off 6 bases at V and 0 bases at J, with 17 bases between the two ends. This CDR3 region has 16 residues. Germline assignment: CDR1 MDHEN and CDR2 SYDVKM. The CDR3 DNA follows: TGTGCCAGCAGCCAACCCTACGGGAGAATGAACACTGAAGCTTTCTTT. Encoded protein: CASSQPYGRMNTEAFF. The whole variable domain, filled in from reference TRBV28 and TRBJ1-1, reads DVKVTQSSRYLVKRTGEKVFLECVQDMDHENMFWYRQDPGLGLRLIYFSYDVKMKEKGDIPEGYSVSREKKERFSLILESASTNQTSMYLCASSQPYGRMNTEAFFGQGTRLTVV.

This clonotype has just one count. This may be a read error, as it is one base from a much larger clone. The chain carries TRBV7-2 and TRBJ2-5; the D gene could be TRBD1 or TRBD2 (5 bases each). Germline CDR1 SGHTA, CDR2 FQGNSA. The CDR3 sequence is 15 residues long. The CDR3 loop reads CASGLLGTGQETQYF. In DNA form, the CDR3 reads TGTGCCAGCGGCTTACTAGGGACGGGCCAAGAGACCCAGTACTTC. Using reference TRBV7-2 and TRBJ2-5 for the parts outside the CDR3, the full variable domain is GAGVSQSPSNKVTEKGKDVELRCDPISGHTALYWYRQSLGQGLEFLIYFQGNSAPDKSGLPSDRFSAERTGGSVSTLTIQRTQQEDSAVYLCASGLLGTGQETQYFGPGTRLLVL.

This clonotype was seen at least ten times. The gene calls are TRBV7-2 and TRBJ2-5; 8 nucleotides agree with TRBD2. After removal of 2 bases from V and 0 bases from J, the junction contained 5 bases not matched to a gene. Germline V gives CDR1 SGHTA, CDR2 FQGNSA. The CDR3 consists of 16 residues. CDR3 coding DNA: TGTGCCAGCAGCTTAACTCTACTAGCGGACCAAGAGACCCAGTACTTC. Translation: CASSLTLLADQETQYF.

This clonotype was observed a handful of times. The rearrangement links TRBV5-1 to TRBJ2-1, with TRBD1 matching 7 bases. The CDR3 spans 15 residues. V was clipped by 4 bases and J by 6 bases; unmatched bases: 10. Germline loops: CDR1 SGHRS, CDR2 YFSETQ. The CDR3 nucleotides are TGCGCCAGCAGCCTACGGACAGGAGGAACCAATGAGCAGTTCTTC. Protein product: CASSLRTGGTNEQFF.

The chain couples TRBV11-2 to TRBJ2-2, with D hard to call. Trimming left V 4 bases short and J 4 bases short, with 7 bases between. There are 13 residues in the CDR3. From germline, CDR1 is SGHAT and CDR2 FQNNGV. This chain's CDR3 is CASSSYTTGELFF. Written as DNA, the CDR3 is TGTGCCAGCAGCTCGTATACCACCGGGGAGCTGTTTTTT.

This clonotype was observed many times. The DNA of the CDR3 is TGCGCCAGCAGCCCTAAAGGGAGGAACGAGCAGTACTTC. Its protein is CASSPKGRNEQYF. The chain uses TRBV10-1 and TRBJ2-7; maybe TRBD2 (6 bases). The CDR3 consists of 13 residues. Germline-derived CDR1 and CDR2 are WNHNN and SYGVQD (reference sequence). Trimming removed 6 bases from V and 5 bases from J, with 14 bases in between.

This clonotype was detected ten times or more. The J gene is TRBJ2-1, the V gene TRBV27; no reliable D call. CDR1 is MNHEY and CDR2 is SMNVEV in the germline V gene (reference sequence). The V end lost 6 bases, the J end lost 1 base, and 7 bases lay between the germline ends. The CDR3 spans 13 residues. This CDR3 reads CASRDRSYNEQFF. The CDR3 nucleotides are TGTGCCAGCAGGGATCGATCCTACAATGAGCAGTTCTTC.

This clonotype occurred many times. The V call is TRBV7-2, the J call TRBJ2-4; 11 nucleotides line up with TRBD2. The germline V gene encodes CDR1 SGHTA and CDR2 FQGNSA. The CDR3 is 14 amino acids. CDR3 DNA sequence: TGTGCGAGCGGACTAGCGGGTGCCAAAAACATTCAGTACTTC. It is translated as CASGLAGAKNIQYF.

This clonotype showed up just a few times. The chain combines TRBV12-3 or TRBV12-4 with TRBJ2-1; D may match TRBD1 or TRBD2 (5 bases each). The CDR3 runs 15 residues. The V end was cut by 7 bases, the J end by 7 bases, with 20 bases between. The CDR3 reads CASNYPGLVDNEQFF. The CDR3 DNA sequence: TGTGCCAGCAATTATCCGGGGCTAGTTGATAATGAGCAGTTCTTC.

The genes are TRBV6-6 and TRBJ1-4, with a weak D call TRBD1 (5 bases). Germline V lookup: CDR1 MNHNY, CDR2 SVGAGI (reference sequence). Trimming removed 3 bases from V and 0 bases from J, with 14 bases in between. This CDR3 is built from 17 residues. In DNA form, the CDR3 reads TGTGCCAGCAGTTATTGGGGCGGACGTGCAACTAATGAAAAACTGTTTTTT. This encodes CASSYWGGRATNEKLFF.

This chain joins TRBV6-1 and TRBJ2-7; D unclear. The V end lost 4 bases, the J end lost 4 bases, and 5 bases lay between the germline ends. The CDR3 is 11 amino acids. The germline gives CDR1 MNHNS, CDR2 SASEGT. CDR3 region: CASSVKYEQYF. Here the CDR3 DNA reads TGTGCCAGCAGTGTAAAATACGAGCAGTACTTC.

In its sample, this clonotype was seen many times. This sequence joins TRBV6-2 or TRBV6-3 and TRBJ1-4; D possibly corresponds to TRBD1 (5 bases). The germline gives CDR1 MNHEY, CDR2 SVGEGT. With 2 bases removed from V and 6 bases from J, the gap between germline ends came to 13 bases. The CDR3 is 15 residues long. The chain's CDR3 is CASSYGRGIDEKLFF. CDR3 DNA: TGTGCCAGCAGTTACGGTCGGGGGATAGATGAAAAACTGTTTTTT.

This clonotype was counted at least ten times. V usage is TRBV5-1 and J usage is TRBJ2-7, with a weak D call TRBD1 (6 bases). V lost 3 bases, J lost 2 bases, and 15 bases lay in between. The germline V gene encodes CDR1 SGHRS and CDR2 YFSETQ. The CDR3 runs 15 residues. CDR3 nucleotides: TGCGCCAGCAGCTCCTTACAGGGTCCTACCTACGAGCAGTACTTC. Protein sequence: CASSSLQGPTYEQYF.

This clonotype was detected only a few times. CDR3 DNA sequence: TGTGCCAGCAGTTATTCTGGACTAGCGGGAGGAGGAGCCAAAAACATTCAGTACTTC. It is translated as CASSYSGLAGGGAKNIQYF. The chain recombines TRBV6-1 with TRBJ2-4; TRBD2 agrees at 14 bases. The CDR3 is 19 amino acids. Germline V CDR1 and CDR2: MNHNS, SASEGT. V shed 5 bases, J shed 0 bases, and the junction held 9 bases outside the gene matches.

This clonotype came up a few times. The rearrangement links TRBV7-9 to TRBJ1-5; a weak D match, TRBD1 (5 bases). The germline gives CDR1 SEHNR, CDR2 FQNEAQ (reference sequence). V was pared by 0 bases and J by 8 bases, with 8 bases between. This CDR3 region has 13 residues. The CDR3 nucleotides are TGTGCCAGCAGCTTAGCGACGGGGGAGCCCCAGCATTTT. It specifies CASSLATGEPQHF.